The present T cell receptor (beta chain) was sequenced within a study of neurological immune-mediated disorders. CDR3 size: 15 residues. The ends lost 4 bases at V and 6 bases at J; junction bases unmatched: 10. Looked up from germline, CDR1 is SGHRS and CDR2 is YFSETQ. In the case of this clonotype: Its antigen is unidentified.

Synthesis of cDNA used 5'RACE (with 10-nucleotide random UMIs). Over 160 million TCR-beta sequences from 15-18 subjects came out of each sequencing run. Using its own MiXCR run on the 5' RACE reads, TCRdb lists one record per CDR3 protein. This sample has 45,000 to 50,000 distinct CDR3 sequences, with 25% found just once. Study-wide points: HTLV-1-associated myelopathy ranked highest for TCR clonal expansion and multiple sclerosis lowest, beneath healthy controls.

Unsorted libraries were prepared from 2 million PBMCs that had been stored at -80 C. The sample consisted of PBMCs. The rearrangement joins TRBV5-1 to TRBJ2-1, with 7 positions matching TRBD1. The origin of this receptor is a woman in her 70s in good health. The CDR3 bases are TGCGCCAGCAGCCACGGAAGGGGGCTTCTCAATGAGCAGTTCTTC. Translated, it gives CASSHGRGLLNEQFF.